The sequence of this TCR beta chain was determined in a study of vaccination and CD4 T cells after COVID-19. Treatment reported: roughly ten-day PBMC culture with coronavirus spike peptide pools or control peptides (ViraFEST assay). ViraFEST used peptide pools to expand antigen-specific T cells and subsequently sequenced their TCRs. With respect to this clonotype: No antigen is known for it.

V lost 6 bases, J lost 6 bases, and 9 bases lay in between. The germline V gene has CDR1 LNHDA and CDR2 SQIVND (reference sequence). This CDR3 has 13 amino acids. CD4+ T cells that had been cultured provided DNA sequenced with the Oncomine TCR Beta short-read assay. Genomic DNA from cultured CD4+ T cells was extracted. Using its own MiXCR run on the PCR reads, TCRdb lists one record per CDR3 protein. Of 25,000 to 30,000 distinct CDR3 sequences in the sample, less than 80% were seen once. The TCR comes from a human donor who received a COVID-19 vaccine. This chain links TRBV19 with TRBJ1-6; maybe TRBD1 (6 bases). This specimen was CD4+ T cells from blood, cultured in vitro, taken after SARS-CoV-2 vaccination. In DNA form, the CDR3 reads TGTGCCAGTAGGGACAGTTTTAATTCACCCCTCCACTTT. Protein sequence: CASRDSFNSPLHF.